This T cell receptor (beta chain) appears in the sequencing data of a study of shared clonotypes between healthy human individuals (dated by TCRdb to the early 2020s). Regarding the research as a whole: The cohort included a few men and two women between 18 and 49 years of age. Libraries were prepared and TCR repertoires were sequenced by different laboratories using diverse techniques, in order to increase sequencing depth and limit assay-specific biases. To estimate repertoire size and how much clonotype sharing occurs between individuals, the study deeply sequenced the blood TCR repertoires of five healthy adults. For each donor, CD4 naive and CD4 memory were each given three plates, CD8 naive was given two plates, and CD8 memory was given one plate. Leukapheresis yielded between about 0.9 and 9 billion PBMCs per donor.

CDR1 and CDR2, per the germline V gene, are SGHVS and FQNEAQ. From the cysteine up to the phenylalanine, the CDR3 has a length of 15 residues. The entry retains the CDR3 DNA only, 45 bases that are in frame from base 1. Germline trimming: 5 bases from V, 2 bases from J; junction bases outside gene matches: 6. The donors were healthy, HIV-negative adults with no recently reported acute infections or vaccinations. Every donor was a Caucasian adult residing in Nashville, Tennessee, USA. CD4+ T cells were enriched by magnetic negative selection, after which naive cells were positively selected on CD45RA and the negative fraction was taken as the memory subset. Blood was obtained by leukapheresis, after which PBMCs were separated by Ficoll-Histopaque density gradient centrifugation and cryopreserved in liquid nitrogen vapor phase. Analytical flow cytometry was used to check the purity and quantity of every magnetically sorted T cell population. Genomic DNA was isolated from each sorted fraction and quantified by UV absorbance on a Nanodrop 2000c.

Points the paper makes about the study in general: Compared with non-shared clonotypes, the clonotypes found in all four sorted-subset donors had higher generation probabilities. Because the study included a small number of donors, the genetic and exposure-history diversity represented was limited. Approximately 5% of naive CD4, around 4% of naive CD8, around 2.3% of memory CD4, and 0.35% to 0.5% of memory CD8 clonotypes were shared across four donors. Only blood was sampled, and tissue TCR repertoires likely differ from those in blood. Based on pairwise subsampling, the degree of clonotype sharing among donors was expected to be affected by sequencing depth. Larger estimated clonotype richness was generally found for naive subsets than for memory subsets. Even with the large sequencing depth, rarefaction of the sorted-subset datasets indicated that sequencing was incomplete.

Using the deep immunoSEQ assay, multiplex PCR amplified TCR CDR3 regions from genomic DNA. Extracted genomic DNA from each cell subset was spread evenly across all wells of several immunoSEQ 96-well plates, with each plate serving as a replicate. For sorted subsets, approximately 190 ng of genomic DNA, equivalent to roughly 33,000 T cell genomes, went into each replicate PCR. The purified libraries were quantified using a Qubit 3.0 fluorometer, sized with a Bioanalyzer 2100, and then quantified again using the KAPA Library Quantification kit. Each immunoSEQ 96-well plate was sequenced on its own single-read 150-cycle Illumina NextSeq 550 flow cell. On the authors' methods: Because the immunoSEQ output included only junctional sequences and no quality scores, the filtering could not be the same as the filtering used for full-length reads. To assign V/J genes and CDR3, sequences were annotated against IMGT germline references using PyIR, a Python wrapper for IgBLAST v1.9. Reads with weak V/J assignments (E-value above 1e-6), missing CDR3, stop codons, out-of-frame junctions, or ambiguous translated residues were removed. V3J clonotypes were defined as sequences sharing the same inferred V gene, J gene, and CDR3 amino acid sequence. To compute the percentage overlap between repertoires, the number of shared unique clonotypes was divided by the size of the smaller repertoire. Repertoire richness was assessed with RTK rarefaction, the Chao1 estimator, and Recon v2.1 estimates of unobserved clonotypes. For all TCRbeta clonotypes obtained by the gDNA method from several donors, generation probabilities were computed with OLGA. TCRdb provides this immuneACCESS table in a form limited to in-frame rearrangements. Some clones are lacking; in checked studies, under half of them reflect an unresolved V gene, and why the rest are absent is not known. V, J and clone size are taken as reported in that table, and D and trimming were inferred from the DNA itself. For this sample the table gives under 1,100,000 clones, of which roughly 75% were detected only once. Around 1.4% of the sample is held by the ten biggest clonotypes.

In regard to this clone: Its antigen is still unknown. Base qualities are not recorded, but no much larger clone differs from it by a single base.

The sample comprised memory CD4+ T cells sorted from blood. The label giving this sample's cell subset or site can be read as: CD45RA-negative fraction. The sequence was obtained from a man between 18 and 29 years old in good health. This chain joins TRBV7-8 to TRBJ1-1, with 9 junctional bases fitting TRBD1. The nucleotide sequence reads TGTGCCAGCAGCGTCGCGGGACAGGGAAACACTGAAGCTTTCTTT. This yields the protein CASSVAGQGNTEAFF.